Each of the 5 T cell receptor beta chains below was sequenced from the same sample in a study of T-cell reconstitution after alpha-beta-depleted transplantation in children. Preparation of the TCRbeta library involved a method that used unique molecular identifiers. One entry per CDR3 protein, called by TCRdb with MiXCR from the PCR reads. The table shows under 300,000 distinct CDR3 sequences, with about 9.9% occurring only once. The specimen was peripheral blood, collected 180 days after TCRalphabeta/CD19-depleted stem cell transplant. All receptors come from a male patient aged 2-15 years who had a stem cell transplant for chronic granulomatous disease, so the T cells may come from the graft donor.

There are many counts of this clonotype. The V and J genes are TRBV29-1 and TRBJ2-7; D is ambiguous. This CDR3 is built from 13 residues. Germline CDR1 is SQVTM and CDR2 is ANQGSEA. Trimming took 4 bases from V and 6 from J, leaving 16 bases between them. DNA for the CDR3: TGCAGCGTTGCCTTGGGCCGCCGGTCCGAGCAGTACTTC. Its translation: CSVALGRRSEQYF.

A word on this clonotype: A much larger clone differs from this one at a single base, so this may be a read error. This sequence joins TRBV28 and TRBJ1-1; D remains unclear. Germline V gives CDR1 MDHEN, CDR2 SYDVKM. V was trimmed by 5 bases and J by 4 bases, leaving 14 bases between them. The CDR3 covers 14 residues. CDR3 amino acids: CASSALVSATEAFF. In nucleotides, the CDR3 is TGTGCCAGCAGTGCCTTGGTCTCGGCCACTGAAGCTTTCTTT.

This clonotype was counted many times. J is TRBJ2-3 and V is TRBV5-6; 9 bases align to TRBD2. The CDR3 sequence is 14 residues long. In germline, CDR1 is SGHDT, CDR2 YYEEEE. V shed 4 bases, J shed 4 bases, and the junction held 4 bases outside the gene matches. The chain's CDR3 is CASSPRGGPDTQYF. The CDR3 DNA follows: TGTGCCAGCAGCCCGCGGGGGGGCCCAGATACGCAGTATTTT.

With regard to this clonotype: The CDR3 does not close with the conserved phenylalanine or tryptophan, likely indicating a read error. The DNA is left out, because the CDR3 cannot be placed on it with certainty; the CDR3 is given as TCRdb lists it. The rearrangement joins TRBV2 to TRBJ2-7; the listed D gene, TRBD2, was not tested against the DNA. Ends included, the CDR3 has 11 residues. Germline V CDR1 and CDR2: SNHLY, FYNNEI. CDR3 protein: CASSDLDFRGI.

This clonotype was counted at least ten times. The gene calls are TRBV5-1 and TRBJ1-2; D is uncertain. CDR1 is SGHRS and CDR2 is YFSETQ in the germline V gene. This CDR3 has 12 residues. V lost 7 bases, J lost 2 bases, and 9 bases lay in between. The CDR3 region is CASSNSNYGYTF. CDR3 nucleotides: TGCGCCAGCTCCAATTCCAACTATGGCTACACCTTC.